The rows below give T cell receptor beta chains drawn from one sample of a study of T cells in Graves' hyperthyroidism and ophthalmopathy. TCRdb reanalysed the multiplex PCR reads using MiXCR and keeps one entry per CDR3 protein. The table lists 300,000 to 450,000 distinct CDR3 sequences, about 14% of them singletons, with 15% to 20% in the top ten. The sample consisted of blood. All receptors derive from a woman under 40 with Graves' ophthalmopathy. Both conserved end residues are part of each CDR3. Each record gives: V gene, D gene, clone size, J gene, CDR3 DNA, CDR3 protein. The D gene is left open where the match is weak. Not all rows give a size; the values are once, few, many and, for expanded clones, a class.

TRBV6-1	NA	many	TRBJ2-1	TGTGCCAGCAGTGAATGGTGGCAGTCTAACAATGAGCAGTTCTTC	CASSEWWQSNNEQFF
TRBV5-1	TRBD1	many	TRBJ2-7	TGCGCCAGCAGCTCGGGGACAGGGACACGCGAGCAGTACTTC	CASSSGTGTREQYF
TRBV30	NA	few	TRBJ1-1	TGTGCCTGGAGTGCCAGGACCGAAGCTTTCTTT	CAWSARTEAFF
TRBV5-5	TRBD1	many	TRBJ1-1	TGTGCCAGCAGCTTGGTAGGGGGCAGGGCCACTGAAGCTTTCTTT	CASSLVGGRATEAFF
TRBV4-1	NA	few	TRBJ2-5	TGCGCCAGCAGCCACCCGTGGGTACGAGAAGAGACCCAGTACTTC	CASSHPWVREETQYF
TRBV2	NA	many	TRBJ1-4	TGTGCCAGCAGTAAGGGGAGGACTAATGAAAAACTGTTTTTT	CASSKGRTNEKLFF
TRBV28	TRBD2	many	TRBJ2-5	TGTGCCAGCAGTCCCGGCCAGCTAGCGGGGGACCAAGAGACCCAGTACTTC	CASSPGQLAGDQETQYF
TRBV18	NA	many	TRBJ2-1	TGTGCCAGCTCACCCCAGGGGCCCTTAAATGAGCAGTTCTTC	CASSPQGPLNEQFF
TRBV5-1	NA	many	TRBJ2-1	TGCGCCAGCAGCTTGAGGGGTGCTAGAGAGCACAATGAGCAGTTCTTC	CASSLRGAREHNEQFF
TRBV7-9	TRBD2	many	TRBJ2-3	TGTGCCAGTAGCGGGGGTTTCGGTAATACGCAGTATTTT	CASSGGFGNTQYF
TRBV5-1	TRBD1	many	TRBJ1-1	TGCGCCAGCAGCATGGGACAGGGGAGGATTATGACTGAAGCTTTCTTT	CASSMGQGRIMTEAFF
TRBV11-2	NA	many	TRBJ2-5	TGTGCCAGCAGCTTAAGACCATTGGCCCAAGAGACCCAGTACTTC	CASSLRPLAQETQYF
TRBV6-1	NA	few	TRBJ2-3	TGTGCCAGCAGTGAAGACTCAGGGATACCGAGCACAGATACGCAGTATTTT	CASSEDSGIPSTDTQYF
TRBV6-1	NA	many	TRBJ2-7	TGTGCCAGCAGGCGCACAAAGGGTCCTGGCGGGACCACCTACGAGCAGTACTTC	CASRRTKGPGGTTYEQYF
TRBV19	TRBD1	NA	TRBJ2-6	TGTGCCAGTAGCCCCGGGGACAGGAGCTCTGGGGCCAACGTCCTGACTTTC	CASSPGDRSSGANVLTF
TRBV18	NA	many	TRBJ2-2	TGTGCCAGCTCACCACTCGGGTCGAACGGGGAGCTGTTTTTT	CASSPLGSNGELFF
TRBV20-1	NA	few	TRBJ2-4	TGCAGTGCTAGAGAGAAAGGGGGGACCTCTTTAGCCAAAAACATTCAGTACTTC	CSAREKGGTSLAKNIQYF
TRBV6-1	TRBD1	many	TRBJ2-5	TGTGCCAGGAATCAGGGGGCTCGGCAAGAGACCCAGTACTTC	CARNQGARQETQYF
TRBV3-1	TRBD2	many	TRBJ2-3	TGTGCCAGCAGCCAAGCAGGGACTAGCGGGGGGAGGACAGATACGCAGTATTTT	CASSQAGTSGGRTDTQYF
TRBV6-1	NA	many	TRBJ1-1	TGTGCCAGCAGTGAAGAGTTTGGACAGATGAACACTGAAGCTTTCTTT	CASSEEFGQMNTEAFF
TRBV19	NA	NA	TRBJ2-5	TGTGCCAGTAGTACCCGGACTAACATGGAGACCCAGTACTTC	CASSTRTNMETQYF
TRBV12-3/TRBV12-4	TRBD1	many	TRBJ2-5	TGTGCCAGCAGTGTCCGGGACAGGGAATTAGAGACCCAGTACTTC	CASSVRDRELETQYF
TRBV6-1	TRBD1	many	TRBJ2-3	TGTGCCAGCAGTGCCCAGGGGGCCTCAGATACGCAGTATTTT	CASSAQGASDTQYF
TRBV20-1	TRBD2	once	TRBJ2-7	TGCAGTGCTAGTTTGCGGGAGAACGAGCAGTACTTC	CSASLRENEQYF
TRBV11-2	NA	many	TRBJ2-7	TGTGCCAGCAGCTTAGTGCAGGCGACCTCCTACGAGCAGTACTTC	CASSLVQATSYEQYF
TRBV6-1	TRBD1	many	TRBJ1-2	TGTGCCAGCAGTGAAGCGGCAGGGGGCAGGTTCGACTATGGCTACACCTTC	CASSEAAGGRFDYGYTF
TRBV20-1	NA	few	TRBJ1-5	TGCAGTGCTAGAGATATGGGAATCCGTCAGCCCCAGCATTTT	CSARDMGIRQPQHF
TRBV7-3	TRBD2	many	TRBJ2-1	TGTGCCAGCAGCTTACGGGGGGCCTACAATGAGCAGTTCTTC	CASSLRGAYNEQFF
TRBV20-1	NA	NA	TRBJ1-5	TGCAGTGCTAGAGATCTGGAATTTAAAGGGAGTAGCAATCAGCCCCAGCATTTT	CSARDLEFKGSSNQPQHF
TRBV7-9	NA	many	TRBJ2-2	TGTGCCAGCAGCCAGCACGACACCGGGGAGCTGTTTTTT	CASSQHDTGELFF
TRBV2	NA	many	TRBJ1-1	TGTGCCAGCAGTGAGGTGCGACAACCGAACACTGAAGCTTTCTTT	CASSEVRQPNTEAFF
TRBV20-1	NA	many	TRBJ2-7	TGCAGTGCCTCGCCAAAAGAGGCCGCCACCTCCTCCTACGAGCAGTACTTC	CSASPKEAATSSYEQYF
TRBV28	TRBD1	many	TRBJ1-6	TGTGCCAGCAGTTTATCGGGACAGACTAAACCCCTCCACTTT	CASSLSGQTKPLHF
TRBV7-9	NA	NA	TRBJ2-5	TGTGCCAGCAGCTTCTACTCCAAGGATACCCAGTACTTC	CASSFYSKDTQYF
TRBV7-9	TRBD1	many	TRBJ1-2	TGTGCCAGCAGCTCCACAGGGGTAGCCTATGGCTACACCTTC	CASSSTGVAYGYTF
TRBV6-1	NA	once	TRBJ1-2	TGTGCCAGCAGTGCTAAAGGGGCCGGCTACACCTTC	CASSAKGAGYTF
TRBV5-6	NA	few	TRBJ1-4	TGTGCCAGCAGCTTCTGGTCGGGGCCGGATAATGAAAAACTGTTTTTT	CASSFWSGPDNEKLFF
TRBV28	NA	many	TRBJ2-5	TGTGCCAGCAGCCCAGGGTTGTTTTGGGAGACCCAGTACTTC	CASSPGLFWETQYF
TRBV12-3/TRBV12-4	NA	NA	TRBJ1-6	TGTGCCAGCAGTTTAGGGGGCGCCTATAATTCACCCCTCCACTTT	CASSLGGAYNSPLHF
TRBV5-8	NA	NA	TRBJ1-1	NA	CASSFYICSARATGGRVTEAFF
TRBV7-3	NA	NA	TRBJ2-3	TGTGCCAGCAGCAGAGGCCCACCTTACACAGATACGCAGTATTTT	CASSRGPPYTDTQYF
TRBV11-2	NA	many	TRBJ2-7	TGTGCCAGCAGCTTAGTTCTGAACTCCTACGAGCAGTACTTC	CASSLVLNSYEQYF
TRBV7-9	NA	NA	TRBJ2-1	TGTGCCAGCAGCCGTGCGACTGGCTCCAAGGCTGAGCAGTTCTTC	CASSRATGSKAEQFF
TRBV7-9	TRBD1	many	TRBJ2-7	TGTGCCAGCAGCCCGGGACAGGGCAGCTCCTACGAGCAGTACTTC	CASSPGQGSSYEQYF
TRBV10-1	NA	many	TRBJ1-1	TGCGCCAGCAGACAGAATATGAACACTGAAGCTTTCTTT	CASRQNMNTEAFF
TRBV27	NA	many	TRBJ2-1	TGTGCCAGCACCGGAACCCTCAATGAGCAGTTCTTC	CASTGTLNEQFF
TRBV6-1	TRBD2	NA	TRBJ2-7	TGTGCCAGCAGACTAGCGGCCACCTACGAGCAGTACTTC	CASRLAATYEQYF
TRBV2	TRBD2	many	TRBJ2-4	TGTGCCAGCGGGCCCATGGGGACGGGGGGAAACATTCAGTACTTC	CASGPMGTGGNIQYF
TRBV28	TRBD1	many	TRBJ1-5	TGTGCCAGCAGTTTAGGTTGGCACAGGGGGCTGGAGAATAGCAATCAGCCCCAGCATTTT	CASSLGWHRGLENSNQPQHF
TRBV20-1	NA	many	TRBJ2-3	TGCAGTGCTAGAGCCCCGACAGGCGGTTTTACAGATACGCAGTATTTT	CSARAPTGGFTDTQYF
TRBV28	TRBD2	many	TRBJ2-3	TGTGCCAGCAGTTTATCGCTAGCGGGGGGTAGCACAGATACGCAGTATTTT	CASSLSLAGGSTDTQYF
TRBV6-1	TRBD1	NA	TRBJ1-2	TGTGCCAGCAGTGGGACAGGGAACGCACGCTACACCTTC	CASSGTGNARYTF
TRBV9	NA	NA	TRBJ1-2	TGTGCCAGCGGCGGGCGTGGCTACACCTTC	CASGGRGYTF
TRBV12-5	NA	few	TRBJ1-3	TGTGCTAGTGGTTTGGAAGGGGGGTCTGGAAACACCATATATTTT	CASGLEGGSGNTIYF
TRBV29-1	NA	NA	TRBJ1-6	TGCAGCGTGGGGAGCTCCTATAATTCACCCCTCCACTTT	CSVGSSYNSPLHF